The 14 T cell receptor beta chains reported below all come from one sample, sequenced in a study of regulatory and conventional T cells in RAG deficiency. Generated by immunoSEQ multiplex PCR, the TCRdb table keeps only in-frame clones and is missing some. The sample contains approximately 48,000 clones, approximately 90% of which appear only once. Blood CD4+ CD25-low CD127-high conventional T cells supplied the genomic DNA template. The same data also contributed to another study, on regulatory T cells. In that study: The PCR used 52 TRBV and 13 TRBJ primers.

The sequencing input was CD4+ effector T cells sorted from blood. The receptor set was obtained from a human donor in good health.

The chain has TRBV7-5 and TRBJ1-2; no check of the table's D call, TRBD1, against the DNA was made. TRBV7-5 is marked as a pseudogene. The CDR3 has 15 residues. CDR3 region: CASSFTGGRNYGYTF. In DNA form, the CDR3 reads TGTGCCAGCAGCTTTACAGGGGGCAGGAACTATGGCTACACCTTC.

The chain's CDR3 is CAISDVTSSYEQYF. CDR3 sequence (DNA): TGTGCCATCAGTGATGTGACAAGCTCCTACGAGCAGTACTTC. The chain is built from TRBV10-3 and TRBJ2-7; no clear D gene. Trimming took 3 bases from V and 0 from J, leaving 9 bases between them. The V gene's germline CDR1 is ENHRY and CDR2 SYGVKD. This CDR3 has 14 residues.

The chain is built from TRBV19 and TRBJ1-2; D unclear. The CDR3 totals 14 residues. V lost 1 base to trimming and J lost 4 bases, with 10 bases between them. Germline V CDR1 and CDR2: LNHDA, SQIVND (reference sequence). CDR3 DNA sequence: TGTGCCAGTAGTATAGTACCAGCCTTCTATGGCTACACCTTC. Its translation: CASSIVPAFYGYTF.

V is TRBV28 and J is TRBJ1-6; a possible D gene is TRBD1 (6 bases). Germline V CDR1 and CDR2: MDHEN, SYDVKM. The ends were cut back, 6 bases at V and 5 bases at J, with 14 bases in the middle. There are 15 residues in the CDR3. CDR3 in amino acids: CASSVVDRDNSPLHF. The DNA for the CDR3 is TGTGCCAGCAGCGTCGTGGACAGAGATAATTCACCCCTCCACTTT. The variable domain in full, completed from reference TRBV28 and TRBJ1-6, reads DVKVTQSSRYLVKRTGEKVFLECVQDMDHENMFWYRQDPGLGLRLIYFSYDVKMKEKGDIPEGYSVSREKKERFSLILESASTNQTSMYLCASSVVDRDNSPLHFGNGTRLTVT.

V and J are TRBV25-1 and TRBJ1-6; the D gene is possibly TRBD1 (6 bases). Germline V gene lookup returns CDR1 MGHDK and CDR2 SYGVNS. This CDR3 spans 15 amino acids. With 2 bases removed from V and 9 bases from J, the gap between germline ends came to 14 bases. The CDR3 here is CASSEGQPSSSPLHF. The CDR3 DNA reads TGTGCCAGCAGTGAAGGACAGCCGAGTAGTTCACCCCTCCACTTT.

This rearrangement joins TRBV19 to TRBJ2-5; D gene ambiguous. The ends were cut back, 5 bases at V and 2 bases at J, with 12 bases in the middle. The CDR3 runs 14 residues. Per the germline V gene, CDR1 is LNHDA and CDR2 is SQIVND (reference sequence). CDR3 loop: CASSFPGGQETQYF. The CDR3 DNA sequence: TGTGCCAGTAGTTTTCCGGGCGGACAAGAGACCCAGTACTTC.

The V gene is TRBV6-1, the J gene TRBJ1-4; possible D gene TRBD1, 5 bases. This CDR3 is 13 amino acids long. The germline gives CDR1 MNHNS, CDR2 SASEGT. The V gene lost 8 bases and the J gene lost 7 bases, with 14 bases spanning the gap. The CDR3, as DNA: TGTGCCAGCCGGAGGCAGGGTGCTGAAAAACTGTTTTTT. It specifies CASRRQGAEKLFF.

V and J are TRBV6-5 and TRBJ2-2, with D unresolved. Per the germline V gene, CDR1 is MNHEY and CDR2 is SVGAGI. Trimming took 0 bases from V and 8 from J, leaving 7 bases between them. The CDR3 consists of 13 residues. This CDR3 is CASSYSVSGELFF. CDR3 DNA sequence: TGTGCCAGCAGTTACTCGGTATCGGGGGAGCTGTTTTTT.

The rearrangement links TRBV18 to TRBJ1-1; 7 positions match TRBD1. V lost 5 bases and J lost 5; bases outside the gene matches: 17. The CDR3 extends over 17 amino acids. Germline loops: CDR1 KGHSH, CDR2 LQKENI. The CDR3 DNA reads TGTGCCAGCTCATCCCGACAGGGAACCCCTTTGAGGACTGAAGCTTTCTTT. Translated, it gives CASSSRQGTPLRTEAFF.

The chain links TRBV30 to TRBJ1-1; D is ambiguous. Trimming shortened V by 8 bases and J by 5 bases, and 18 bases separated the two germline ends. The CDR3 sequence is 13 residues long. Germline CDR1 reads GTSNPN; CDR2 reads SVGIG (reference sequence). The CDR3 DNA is TGTGCCCGAGATACGAGGGCTCGGACTGAAGCTTTCTTT. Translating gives CARDTRARTEAFF.

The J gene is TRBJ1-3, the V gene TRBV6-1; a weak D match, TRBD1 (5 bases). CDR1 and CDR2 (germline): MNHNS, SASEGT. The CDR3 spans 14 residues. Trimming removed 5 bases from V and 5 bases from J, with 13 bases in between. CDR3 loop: CASSSGEGRNTIYF. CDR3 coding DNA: TGTGCCAGCAGTTCGGGGGAGGGTAGAAACACCATATATTTT.

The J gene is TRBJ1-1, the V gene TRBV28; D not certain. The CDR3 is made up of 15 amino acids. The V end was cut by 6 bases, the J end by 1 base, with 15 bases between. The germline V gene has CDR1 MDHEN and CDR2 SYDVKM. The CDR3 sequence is CASSPPTQGNTEAFF. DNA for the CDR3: TGTGCCAGCAGCCCCCCCACCCAAGGGAACACTGAAGCTTTCTTT. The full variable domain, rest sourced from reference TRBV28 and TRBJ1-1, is DVKVTQSSRYLVKRTGEKVFLECVQDMDHENMFWYRQDPGLGLRLIYFSYDVKMKEKGDIPEGYSVSREKKERFSLILESASTNQTSMYLCASSPPTQGNTEAFFGQGTRLTVV.

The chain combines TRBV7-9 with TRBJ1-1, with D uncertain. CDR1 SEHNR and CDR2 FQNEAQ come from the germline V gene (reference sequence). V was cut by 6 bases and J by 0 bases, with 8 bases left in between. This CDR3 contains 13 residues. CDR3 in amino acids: CASREGLNTEAFF. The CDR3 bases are TGTGCCAGCAGGGAGGGCTTGAACACTGAAGCTTTCTTT.

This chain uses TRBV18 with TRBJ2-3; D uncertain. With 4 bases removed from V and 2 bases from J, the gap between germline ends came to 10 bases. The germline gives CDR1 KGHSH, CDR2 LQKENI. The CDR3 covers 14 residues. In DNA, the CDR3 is TGTGCCAGCTCACAAAACAGTTACACAGATACGCAGTATTTT. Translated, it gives CASSQNSYTDTQYF. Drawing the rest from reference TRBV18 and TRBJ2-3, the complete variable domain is NAGVMQNPRHLVRRRGQEARLRCSPMKGHSHVYWYRQLPEEGLKFMVYLQKENIIDESGMPKERFSAEFPKEGPSILRIQQVVRGDSAAYFCASSQNSYTDTQYFGPGTRLTVL.